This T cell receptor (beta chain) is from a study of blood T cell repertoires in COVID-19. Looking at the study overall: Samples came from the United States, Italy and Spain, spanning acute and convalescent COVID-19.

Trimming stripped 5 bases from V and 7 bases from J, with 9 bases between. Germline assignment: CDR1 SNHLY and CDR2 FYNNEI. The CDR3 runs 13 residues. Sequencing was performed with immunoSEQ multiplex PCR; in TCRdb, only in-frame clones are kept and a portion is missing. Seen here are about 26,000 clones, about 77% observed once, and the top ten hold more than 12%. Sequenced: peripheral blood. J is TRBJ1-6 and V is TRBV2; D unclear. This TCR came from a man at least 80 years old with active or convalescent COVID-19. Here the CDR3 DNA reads TGTGCCAGCAGTTGGAACAGCAATTCACCCCTCCACTTT. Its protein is CASSWNSNSPLHF.